A few counts support the clone carrying this TCR beta chain. These data are taken from a study of blood T cell repertoires in COVID-19. The overall study: Samples came from the United States, Italy and Spain, spanning acute and convalescent COVID-19. Sample material is recorded as cDNA or gDNA derived from T cells, B-cell-depleted T cells, or PBMCs.

CDR1 SGHTA and CDR2 FQGTGA come from the germline V gene. The CDR3 has 15 amino acids. V lost 5 bases to trimming and J lost 7 bases; unmatched junction nucleotides: 7. The authors' processing: Amplification of reference gene primers provided the estimated nucleated cell counts. Sequenced by immunoSEQ multiplex PCR; TCRdb stores in-frame clones only, minus some. The DNA was the basis for D and trimming; V, J and clone size are from that table. The sample includes about 200,000 clones, roughly 79% of them seen just once. The genes are TRBV7-3 and TRBJ2-2; 10 positions agree with TRBD2. This receptor was obtained from a human donor with acute or convalescent COVID-19. The donor label of this sample is uncertain. What was sequenced was peripheral blood. CDR3 nucleotides: TGTGCCAGCAGCGTATCCCGGACTAGCGGCGGGGAGCTGTTTTTT. Its protein product is CASSVSRTSGGELFF.